This T cell receptor (beta chain) stems from a study of metastatic and nonmetastatic thyroid tumors. Study-level background: Thyroid patients, malignant and benign, had repertoires compared across blood and tumor or nodule tissue. Broader study findings: According to reports, the diversity of TCR beta was significantly higher in malignant thyroid tumors than in benign nodules, and this held in both blood and tumor samples.

The sample holds a few counts of this clone. No antigen is known for it. TCRdb re-clonotyped the PCR reads via MiXCR. The data show some 60,000 clones, with under 30% seen just once and approximately 16% held by the top ten. Patients underwent thyroid surgery, and none had received any treatment before it. V lost 6 bases and J lost 0, with 13 bases in between. Germline CDR1 is MDHEN and CDR2 is SYDVKM. The CDR3 is 15 amino acids. The chain couples TRBV28 to TRBJ2-3; no definite D call. Input material: blood. The sequence derives from a female donor with papillary thyroid cancer or a benign thyroid nodule (not recorded which). Some clones in this sample may be carry-over from other donors' samples. CDR3 sequence (DNA): TGTGCCAGCAGGGTGGGCGGCCCTAGCACAGATACGCAGTATTTT. Its protein product is CASRVGGPSTDTQYF.